A selection of T cell receptor beta chains follows, all from one sample in a study of CD8 T cells in Susac syndrome. From the immunoSEQ multiplex PCR reads, TCRdb called clonotypes with MiXCR, one entry per CDR3 protein. The table includes about 82,000 distinct CDR3 sequences, about 96% detected once. Sample: CD8+ T cells from PBMCs. Source of these receptors: a human donor with Susac syndrome. Each CDR3 is given with its conserved first and last residue. A D gene is named only where the DNA matches it firmly. Where a row states a size, it is once, few, many or the class of an expanded clone; other rows omit it.

clone_size | j_call | v_call | d_call | cdr3_length | cdr3_aa | cdr3_nt
- | TRBJ2-1 | TRBV7-2 | TRBD2 | 16 | CASSIMTSGGLSEQFF | TGTGCCAGCAGCATTATGACTAGCGGGGGGTTAAGTGAGCAGTTCTTC
- | TRBJ1-1 | TRBV30 | - | 15 | CAWRKGRGMNTEAFF | TGTGCCTGGAGAAAGGGCAGGGGTATGAACACTGAAGCTTTCTTT
- | TRBJ1-4 | TRBV15 | TRBD1 | 13 | CATRDRANEKLFF | TGTGCCACCAGGGACAGGGCTAATGAAAAACTGTTTTTT
- | TRBJ1-6 | TRBV23-1 | - | 17 | CAFFGGAGGAYNSPLHF | TGCGCCTTCTTCGGAGGCGCCGGAGGAGCCTATAATTCACCCCTCCACTTT
- | TRBJ1-2 | TRBV6-1 | - | 12 | CASSEKRVAYTF | TGTGCCAGCAGTGAAAAGAGAGTGGCGTACACCTTC
once | TRBJ2-5 | TRBV30 | TRBD2 | 22 | CAWQTGLGTSGEGLGYQETQYF | TGTGCCTGGCAGACAGGTCTAGGGACTAGCGGGGAAGGATTGGGGTACCAAGAGACCCAGTACTTC
few | TRBJ2-7 | TRBV7-9 | TRBD1 | 13 | CASSPGTGYEQYF | TGTGCCAGCAGCCCCGGGACAGGCTACGAGCAGTACTTC
- | TRBJ1-4 | TRBV30 | TRBD1 | 15 | CAWRRTGLRGEKLFF | TGTGCCTGGAGAAGGACAGGGTTGAGGGGTGAAAAACTGTTTTTT
- | TRBJ1-2 | TRBV3-1 | - | 14 | CASSQDRGGYGYTF | TGTGCCAGCAGCCAAGACAGGGGAGGTTATGGCTACACCTTC
- | TRBJ2-1 | TRBV7-2 | - | 13 | CASKQGLRNEQFF | TGTGCCAGCAAGCAAGGCTTACGTAATGAGCAGTTCTTC
- | TRBJ1-2 | TRBV7-2 | - | 12 | CASSLVDYGYTF | TGTGCCAGCAGCTTAGTGGACTATGGCTACACCTTC
- | TRBJ2-3 | TRBV29-1 | - | 14 | CSVGLLVAPDTQYF | TGCAGCGTTGGTCTTCTGGTAGCGCCAGATACGCAGTATTTT
- | TRBJ1-6 | TRBV7-2 | - | 16 | CASSFGTQGGDSPLHF | TGTGCCAGCAGCTTCGGGACCCAAGGAGGGGATTCACCCCTCCACTTT
- | TRBJ2-3 | TRBV3-1 | TRBD1 | 16 | CASSQGTGTATDTQYF | TGTGCCAGCAGCCAAGGGACAGGGACCGCCACAGATACGCAGTATTTT
- | TRBJ2-2 | TRBV19 | TRBD1 | 14 | CASRDRTNTGELFF | TGTGCCAGTAGGGACAGGACAAACACCGGGGAGCTGTTTTTT
- | TRBJ2-7 | TRBV6-2/TRBV6-3 | - | 15 | CASSYSKLSGNEQYF | TGTGCCAGCAGTTACTCGAAACTCTCGGGAAACGAGCAGTACTTC
- | TRBJ1-1 | TRBV20-1 | - | 12 | CSADVLDLEAFF | TGCAGTGCAGACGTGCTGGACCTTGAAGCTTTCTTT
- | TRBJ2-1 | TRBV7-9 | TRBD1 | 14 | CASSLRTGGNEQFF | TGTGCCAGCAGCCTTCGGACAGGGGGCAATGAGCAGTTCTTC
- | TRBJ2-1 | TRBV7-8 | TRBD2 | 16 | CASSWGTSGPYNEQFF | TGTGCCAGCAGCTGGGGGACTAGCGGTCCATACAATGAGCAGTTCTTC
- | TRBJ2-2 | TRBV5-4 | TRBD1 | 15 | CASSLRDRNTGELFF | TGTGCCAGCAGCTTGCGGGACAGGAACACCGGGGAGCTGTTTTTT
- | TRBJ2-7 | TRBV20-1 | TRBD2 | 13 | CSATGPRGVEQYF | TGCAGTGCCACGGGCCCCCGGGGGGTGGAGCAGTACTTC
- | TRBJ2-7 | TRBV14 | - | 14 | CASSQDLAAYEQYF | TGTGCCAGCAGCCAAGACCTGGCTGCCTACGAGCAGTACTTC
- | TRBJ2-1 | TRBV6-1 | - | 13 | CASRITEANEQFF | TGTGCCAGCAGAATTACAGAGGCCAATGAGCAGTTCTTC
- | TRBJ2-7 | TRBV2 | - | 13 | CASSLPGYYEQYF | TGTGCCAGCAGTCTCCCGGGATACTACGAGCAGTACTTC